This passage covers 20 T cell receptor beta chains from one sample sequenced in a study of blood T cell repertoires in COVID-19 (dated by TCRdb to between 2020 and 2021). Libraries were built with the immunoSEQ multiplex PCR assay. TCRdb took over this immuneACCESS table, retaining in-frame rearrangements with V and J assigned. Such tables are incomplete; in checked studies, under half of the missing clones stem from an unresolved V gene, and the remainder is unexplained. This sample has roughly 100,000 clones in its table, and 60% to 85% of those were observed once. The leading ten clones occupy 8.5% to 10% of the sample. Material for sequencing was peripheral blood. These receptors were taken from a woman aged 80 or over with acute or convalescent COVID-19.

This clone came up a few times. This chain uses TRBV7-2 with TRBJ1-6; D uncertain. The CDR3 runs 14 residues. Germline CDR1 is SGHTA and CDR2 is FQGNSA. Trimming removed 2 bases from V and 6 bases from J, with 8 bases in between. CDR3 region: CASSLSSGNSPLHF. The CDR3 coding sequence is TGTGCCAGCAGCTTATCCTCGGGTAATTCACCCCTCCACTTT.

The chain carries TRBV19 and TRBJ1-1, with D tentatively TRBD1 (6 bases). CDR1 and CDR2 (germline): LNHDA, SQIVND (reference sequence). Trimming took off 4 bases at V and 1 base at J, with 10 bases between the two ends. The CDR3 runs 14 residues. CDR3 sequence: CASSNRGANTEAFF. CDR3 nucleotide sequence: TGTGCCAGTAGTAACCGGGGGGCGAACACTGAAGCTTTCTTT.

This clone was counted between two and nine times. The chain recombines TRBV18 with TRBJ1-5; D is ambiguous. Trimming left V 2 bases short and J 6 bases short, with 5 bases between. Per the germline V gene, CDR1 is KGHSH and CDR2 is LQKENI. CDR3 length equals 12 residues. CDR3 nucleotide sequence: TGTGCCAGCTCACCAAGACTTCAGCCCCAGCATTTT. Translating gives CASSPRLQPQHF. The full variable domain, rest sourced from reference TRBV18 and TRBJ1-5, is NAGVMQNPRHLVRRRGQEARLRCSPMKGHSHVYWYRQLPEEGLKFMVYLQKENIIDESGMPKERFSAEFPKEGPSILRIQQVVRGDSAAYFCASSPRLQPQHFGDGTRLSIL.

This chain links TRBV28 with TRBJ2-1, with a tentative D call TRBD2 (6 bases). Deletions cut 7 bases from V and 0 bases from J, with 16 bases between. Germline CDR1 is MDHEN and CDR2 is SYDVKM. The CDR3 length is 16 residues. The DNA for the CDR3 is TGTGCCAGCAACCCATTAGCGGAAAGCTCCTACAATGAGCAGTTCTTC. Translating it yields CASNPLAESSYNEQFF.

This clone was detected only a few times. The rearrangement links TRBV5-1 to TRBJ2-1, with 8 bases matching TRBD2. V lost 0 bases to trimming and J lost 7 bases; unmatched junction nucleotides: 12. Germline values: CDR1 SGHRS, CDR2 YFSETQ. There are 17 residues in the CDR3. This chain's CDR3 is CASSLVGAGVTRNEQFF. CDR3 nucleotide sequence: TGCGCCAGCAGCTTGGTCGGAGCGGGGGTTACAAGGAATGAGCAGTTCTTC.

In this sample, this clone turned up many times. This chain joins TRBV21-1 and TRBJ1-2; TRBD1 is the table's D call, not checked against the DNA. TRBV21-1 is deemed a pseudogene. CDR3 length equals 14 residues. Written as DNA, the CDR3 is TGTGCCAGTAGGGGACAGACTATTAACTATGGCTACACCTTC. Protein product: CASRGQTINYGYTF.

This clone occurred a few times. The chain is built from TRBV5-1 and TRBJ1-1; tentative D call: TRBD1 (5 bases). This CDR3 has 15 amino acids. Between the trimmed V and J ends, which lost 4 bases and 0 bases, there was a span of 13 bases. CDR1 is SGHRS, CDR2 YFSETQ, per germline. CDR3 in amino acids: CASSLSGVMNTEAFF. DNA for the CDR3: TGCGCCAGCAGCCTGTCGGGGGTCATGAACACTGAAGCTTTCTTT.

This chain joins TRBV6-2 or TRBV6-3 and TRBJ1-1; D remains ambiguous. The V end was cut by 4 bases, the J end by 5 bases, with 5 bases between. From germline, CDR1 is MNHEY and CDR2 SVGEGT. The CDR3 has 11 amino acids. Here the CDR3 DNA reads TGTGCCAGCAGTTGGAGGACTGAAGCTTTCTTT. This codes for CASSWRTEAFF.

CDR3 residues: CASSLAAGSSYEQYF. Here the CDR3 DNA reads TGCGCCAGCAGCTTGGCAGCGGGAAGCTCCTACGAGCAGTACTTC. The chain employs TRBV5-1 and TRBJ2-7; the match to TRBD2 covers 7 bases. CDR3 size: 15 residues. With 0 bases clipped from V and 0 bases from J, the junction kept 3 bases outside the gene matches. Germline V CDR1 and CDR2: SGHRS, YFSETQ.

The V call is TRBV6-2 or TRBV6-3, the J call TRBJ1-2, with 8 bases that match TRBD1. Germline lookup yields CDR1 MNHEY and CDR2 SVGEGT. The CDR3 runs to 14 residues. V trimming: 4 bases; J trimming: 3 bases; junction bases outside the gene matches: 4. In nucleotides, the CDR3 is TGTGCCAGCAGTTGGCAGGGGGCGCACTATGGCTACACCTTC. This translates into CASSWQGAHYGYTF.

The V call is TRBV7-3, the J call TRBJ1-2, with 7 positions matching TRBD1. V lost 4 bases, J lost 1 base, and 6 bases stayed unmatched. The germline gives CDR1 SGHTA, CDR2 FQGTGA. The length of the CDR3 is 15 residues. In nucleotides, the CDR3 is TGTGCCAGCAGCTCCCCACAGGGGATTAACTATGGCTACACCTTC. The encoded protein is CASSSPQGINYGYTF. The entire variable domain, with the rest obtained from reference TRBV7-3 and TRBJ1-2, is as follows: GAGVSQTPSNKVTEKGKYVELRCDPISGHTALYWYRQSLGQGPEFLIYFQGTGAADDSGLPNDRFFAVRPEGSVSTLKIQRTERGDSAVYLCASSSPQGINYGYTFGSGTRLTVV.

This clone has just a few counts. For the CDR3, the DNA is TGTGCCAGCAGCCAAGATTCCCCAGCGGGAACTTTCTACGAGCAGTACTTC. It encodes CASSQDSPAGTFYEQYF. The rearrangement links TRBV4-2 to TRBJ2-7, with 7 bases identical to TRBD2. Trimming cost V 0 bases and J 3 bases; bases outside gene matches: 11. Germline values: CDR1 LGHNA, CDR2 YNFKEQ. This CDR3 contains 17 residues.

The chain links TRBV7-9 to TRBJ2-5, with 9 bases lining up with TRBD1. After removal of 5 bases from V and 0 bases from J, the junction contained 4 bases not matched to a gene. CDR3 length: 15 residues. Per germline, CDR1 SEHNR and CDR2 FQNEAQ (reference sequence). This CDR3 is CASSVDRGYQETQYF. In DNA, the CDR3 is TGTGCCAGCAGCGTAGACAGGGGGTACCAAGAGACCCAGTACTTC.

The chain employs TRBV30 and TRBJ2-3, with D possibly being TRBD2 (7 bases). The CDR3 runs to 15 residues. Germline lookup yields CDR1 GTSNPN and CDR2 SVGIG (reference sequence). The ends were cut back, 0 bases at V and 2 bases at J, with 12 bases in the middle. In DNA form, the CDR3 reads TGTGCCTGGAGTGTAGGGGGGGGACCCACAGATACGCAGTATTTT. It is translated as CAWSVGGGPTDTQYF.

The table lists this clone with a few counts. The DNA of the CDR3 is TGCGCCAGCGCCACAGGGGCCCCTAATTCACCCCTCCACTTT. Amino acids: CASATGAPNSPLHF. The chain carries TRBV5-1 and TRBJ1-6; 7 bases are shared with TRBD1. Unmatched junction bases numbered 7, after V lost 7 bases and J lost 6 bases. The germline V gene has CDR1 SGHRS and CDR2 YFSETQ. The length of the CDR3 is 14 residues.

Written as DNA, the CDR3 is TGTGCCAGCAGCTTAACCCGGAATTCACCCCTCCACTTT. The encoded protein is CASSLTRNSPLHF. The chain employs TRBV7-8 and TRBJ1-6; D not resolved. This CDR3 has 13 amino acids. Looked up from germline, CDR1 is SGHVS and CDR2 is FQNEAQ. The V end lost 2 bases, the J end lost 7 bases, and 6 bases lay between the germline ends.

The chain joins TRBV6-5 to TRBJ1-1; no clear D gene. The CDR3 has 14 residues. V shed 5 bases and J shed 1 base, with 11 bases lying between them. Germline CDR1 MNHEY, CDR2 SVGAGI. In DNA, the CDR3 is TGTGCCAGCAGTCGTCTATTCGGGAACACTGAAGCTTTCTTT. Protein sequence: CASSRLFGNTEAFF.

The CDR3 spells CASSLDSNQPQHF. Here the CDR3 DNA reads TGTGCCAGCAGTTTAGACTCAAATCAGCCCCAGCATTTT. The rearrangement uses TRBV12-3 or TRBV12-4 and TRBJ1-5; D remains ambiguous. Between the trimmed V and J ends, which lost 1 base and 4 bases, there was a span of 5 bases. The CDR3 runs to 13 residues.

The V and J genes are TRBV28 and TRBJ1-2; 7 bases fit TRBD1. Germline CDR1 reads MDHEN; CDR2 reads SYDVKM. The trim removed 5 bases at V and 1 base at J, leaving 7 bases unmatched. This CDR3 is 15 amino acids long. The chain's CDR3 is CASSPGQALNYGYTF. The CDR3 region has the DNA TGTGCCAGCAGTCCCGGACAGGCTCTTAACTATGGCTACACCTTC.

This chain links TRBV5-6 with TRBJ1-1, with 7 bases matching TRBD1. Germline V gene data show CDR1 as SGHDT and CDR2 as YYEEEE. V was clipped by 4 bases and J by 10 bases; unmatched bases: 10. The CDR3 contains 13 residues. The CDR3 sequence: CASSPGTAGRAFF. DNA of the CDR3: TGTGCCAGCAGCCCTGGGACAGCCGGTAGAGCTTTCTTT.